These 11 T cell receptor beta chains were all obtained from the same sample, sequenced in a study of regulatory T cells in long-lasting Graves disease. Time point indicated: newly diagnosed GD, antithyroid drugs for less than 3 months. After RNA was extracted from PBMCs, the TCR library was made from it. Researchers made TCR beta libraries by using iRepertoire HTBI primers and running Arm-PCR on CDR3 regions. TCRdb re-called the multiplex PCR reads through MiXCR, storing one row per CDR3 protein. The sample shows 400,000 to 550,000 distinct CDR3 sequences, approximately 16% of them seen only once. This sample also appeared in a second study, on T cells in Graves' hyperthyroidism and ophthalmopathy.

Sequencing was performed on peripheral blood mononuclear cells (PBMCs), taken at new diagnosis, from a patient treated with antithyroid drugs. These receptors all stem from a woman aged 18-29 years with Graves disease.

V and J are TRBV2 and TRBJ2-2, with D tentatively TRBD1 (5 bases). Per germline, CDR1 SNHLY and CDR2 FYNNEI. V gave up 4 bases and J gave up 5 bases, with 20 bases separating them. The CDR3 contains 17 residues. The CDR3 nucleotides are TGTGCCAGCAGTGTTCGTTTAGGGGCCTGGGGAACCGGGGAGCTGTTTTTT. Its translation: CASSVRLGAWGTGELFF.

The chain has TRBV5-4 and TRBJ2-1; TRBD2 matches at 7 bases. In germline, CDR1 is SGHNT, CDR2 YYREEE (reference sequence). CDR3 size: 16 residues. The V and J ends lost 0 bases and 9 bases, in that order; junction bases with no gene match: 12. The CDR3 nucleotides are TGTGCCAGCAGCTTGGCTGGGGCGGGAGCCAAGGTTGAGCAGTTCTTC. Translation gives CASSLAGAGAKVEQFF.

In this sample, this clonotype turned up a few times. V and J are TRBV5-1 and TRBJ2-1; 14 bases are a match to TRBD2. The ends lost 0 bases at V and 9 bases at J; junction bases unmatched: 11. Germline V gene sequence: CDR1 SGHRS, CDR2 YFSETQ. CDR3 length: 18 residues. CDR3 nucleotides: TGCGCCAGCAGCTTGGGAGGACTAGCGGGAGGCCCTGCTGGTGAGCAGTTCTTC. Amino acids: CASSLGGLAGGPAGEQFF.

This clonotype was picked up a small number of times. This chain uses TRBV15 with TRBJ2-1, with 13 bases matching TRBD2. Germline V gives CDR1 LNHNV, CDR2 YYDKDF (reference sequence). The V gene end was trimmed by 4 bases and the J gene end by 6 bases; junction bases not matched to a gene: 9. The CDR3 spans 17 residues. This chain's CDR3 is CATSTLEGLAGSNEQFF. In DNA form, the CDR3 reads TGTGCCACCAGCACCCTGGAGGGACTAGCGGGATCCAATGAGCAGTTCTTC.

The J gene is TRBJ1-2, the V gene TRBV6-1; D might be TRBD1 (6 bases). CDR1 MNHNS and CDR2 SASEGT come from the germline V gene. Trimming removed 6 bases at V and 8 bases at J, with 16 bases between. The CDR3 spans 13 residues. As DNA, the CDR3 is TGTGCCAGCAGGTCACAGGGCACGGGAGGCTACACCTTC. This sequence encodes CASRSQGTGGYTF.

In this sample, this clonotype turned up many times. This chain uses TRBV13 with TRBJ2-3, with D unresolved. The germline V gene has CDR1 PRHDT and CDR2 FYEKMQ (reference sequence). The length of the CDR3 is 14 residues. Trimming stripped 0 bases from V and 3 bases from J, with 7 bases between. The CDR3 bases are TGTGCCAGCAGCTTAGGGACCAAAACAGATACGCAGTATTTT. Translating gives CASSLGTKTDTQYF.

This clonotype was observed a few times. V and J are TRBV20-1 and TRBJ2-3; perhaps TRBD2 as D (6 bases). V shed 6 bases and J shed 2 bases, with 18 bases lying between them. CDR3 size: 15 residues. Germline V gene sequence: CDR1 DFQATT, CDR2 SNEGSKA (reference sequence). The CDR3 DNA follows: TGCAGTGCCCCTCCCAGGGAGGTCTTCACAGATACGCAGTATTTT. It yields the protein CSAPPREVFTDTQYF.

Concerning this clonotype: Just one base apart from a much larger clone, this may be a read error. The rearrangement links TRBV9 to TRBJ2-7, with TRBD1 identical over 8 bases. Trimming at V came to 7 bases and at J to 2 bases, leaving 8 bases not matched to a gene. Germline V gives CDR1 SGDLS, CDR2 YYNGEE. CDR3 length: 14 amino acids. The CDR3 bases are TGTGCCAGCGGCGCCAACAGGGGGACCTACGAGCAGTACTTC. Its translation is CASGANRGTYEQYF.

Many counts were recorded for this clonotype. The chain is built from TRBV11-2 and TRBJ2-5; no firm D call. Trimming removed 5 bases at V and 3 bases at J, with 7 bases between. The CDR3 covers 12 residues. CDR1 and CDR2 (germline): SGHAT, FQNNGV. CDR3 nucleotides: TGTGCCAGCAGCCGAAGGGAAGAGACCCAGTACTTC. It codes for CASSRREETQYF.

This chain uses TRBV3-1 with TRBJ2-1; 7 bases fit TRBD2. This CDR3 is built from 13 residues. V lost 1 base and J lost 9; bases outside the gene matches: 3. Germline V gene data show CDR1 as LGHDT and CDR2 as YNNKEL (reference sequence). CDR3 coding DNA: TGTGCCAGCAGCCAAGCGCCTAGCGGTGAGCAGTTCTTC. It yields the protein CASSQAPSGEQFF.

This clonotype was found many times. V usage is TRBV9 and J usage is TRBJ2-5; TRBD2 matches at 7 bases. The junction had 5 bases not matched to a gene; V was cut back by 1 base and J by 2 bases. Per the germline V gene, CDR1 is SGDLS and CDR2 is YYNGEE. The CDR3 totals 15 residues. In DNA, the CDR3 is TGTGCCAGCAGCGTATCACTAGCGATTCAAGAGACCCAGTACTTC. This encodes CASSVSLAIQETQYF. Drawing the rest from reference TRBV9 and TRBJ2-5, the complete variable domain is DSGVTQTPKHLITATGQRVTLRCSPRSGDLSVYWYQQSLDQGLQFLIQYYNGEERAKGNILERFSAQQFPDLHSELNLSSLELGDSALYFCASSVSLAIQETQYFGPGTRLLVL.